A single sample is the source of the 29 T cell receptor beta chains below, sequenced in a study of CD8 T cells in ankylosing spondylitis. TCRdb ran MiXCR on the 5' RACE reads and lists one entry per CDR3 protein. In the table there are about 160,000 distinct CDR3 sequences, about 17% of which are singletons. Sample: blood, either unsorted or a sorted T cell fraction (not recorded which). The receptors here all came from a male donor with ankylosing spondylitis or in good health (not recorded which).

The CDR3 nucleotides read TGCAGTGCTAGAGTACCCTCTCGGGGCACCGGGGAGCTGTTTTTT. Its protein product is CSARVPSRGTGELFF. This rearrangement joins TRBV20-1 to TRBJ2-2, with D perhaps TRBD2 (5 bases). V shed 1 base and J shed 4 bases, with 13 bases lying between them. In germline, CDR1 is DFQATT, CDR2 SNEGSKA (reference sequence). This CDR3 is 15 amino acids long.

The chain links TRBV7-9 to TRBJ2-7, with D tentatively TRBD2 (5 bases). Germline assignment: CDR1 SEHNR and CDR2 FQNEAQ (reference sequence). This CDR3 is built from 10 residues. Between the trimmed V and J ends, which lost 11 bases and 2 bases, there was a span of 7 bases. The CDR3 DNA follows: TGTGCCGCCGGGACCTACGAGCAGTACTTC. It specifies CAAGTYEQYF.

This clonotype was observed a few times. The V and J genes are TRBV5-1 and TRBJ2-3; TRBD2 matches at 7 bases. V lost 4 bases and J lost 1; bases outside the gene matches: 3. This CDR3 spans 14 amino acids. The V gene's germline CDR1 is SGHRS and CDR2 YFSETQ. CDR3 region: CASSGGSGTDTQYF. The CDR3 DNA follows: TGCGCCAGCAGCGGCGGGAGTGGCACAGATACGCAGTATTTT.

This clonotype was observed a few times. This rearrangement joins TRBV14 to TRBJ2-1, with 7 nucleotides matching TRBD2. CDR1 is SGHDN and CDR2 is FVKESK in the germline V gene. The V gene end was trimmed by 0 bases and the J gene end by 2 bases; junction bases not matched to a gene: 10. This CDR3 has 18 residues. The CDR3 DNA reads as TGTGCCAGCAGCCAAGATGTTCGGCGGGAGACGACCTACAATGAGCAGTTCTTC. Its translation: CASSQDVRRETTYNEQFF.

The chain uses TRBV12-2 and TRBJ2-3; the DNA was not compared with TRBD2, the D call given in the table. TRBV12-2 is noted as a pseudogene. CDR3 length: 19 amino acids. The CDR3 region is CASPHRGSGILPPTDTQYF. CDR3 in DNA: TGTGCAAGTCCCCACCGGGGTAGCGGGATCCTCCCTCCCACAGATACGCAGTATTTT.

This clonotype was seen a few times. The chain carries TRBV20-1 and TRBJ2-7; the D is unclear. The CDR3 contains 15 residues. Per the germline V gene, CDR1 is DFQATT and CDR2 is SNEGSKA (reference sequence). V was pared by 0 bases and J by 3 bases, with 15 bases between. CDR3 sequence reads: CSARDASGGFYEQYF. The CDR3 nucleotides are TGCAGTGCTAGAGACGCCAGTGGCGGATTCTACGAGCAGTACTTC.

This clonotype was picked up one time. This may be a read error, as it is one base from a much larger clone. The J gene is TRBJ1-2, the V gene TRBV5-1; D uncertain. The CDR3 consists of 13 residues. CDR1 is SGHRS, CDR2 YFSETQ, per germline. CDR3 sequence: CTSSPTGNYGYTF. The CDR3 region has the DNA TGCACCAGCAGCCCGACGGGGAACTATGGCTACACCTTC.

This clonotype was detected only a few times. The rearrangement joins TRBV6-5 to TRBJ2-3, with D perhaps matching TRBD2 (5 bases). This CDR3 has 15 residues. Germline loops: CDR1 MNHEY, CDR2 SVGAGI. Deletions cut 4 bases from V and 0 bases from J, with 11 bases between. CDR3 sequence: CASSFMEASTDTQYF. The CDR3 region has the DNA TGTGCCAGCAGTTTCATGGAGGCCAGCACAGATACGCAGTATTTT.

At least ten counts were recorded for this clonotype. The genes are TRBV15 and TRBJ2-5, with D tentatively TRBD1 (6 bases). The CDR3 spans 14 residues. Germline V gene lookup returns CDR1 LNHNV and CDR2 YYDKDF (reference sequence). The V end lost 3 bases, the J end lost 3 bases, and 11 bases lay between the germline ends. CDR3 residues: CATSRRQVEETQYF. For the CDR3, the DNA is TGTGCCACCAGCAGGAGACAGGTTGAAGAGACCCAGTACTTC.

This clonotype occurred a few times. The J gene is TRBJ2-6, the V gene TRBV20-1; D unresolved. CDR1 DFQATT and CDR2 SNEGSKA come from the germline V gene (reference sequence). The CDR3 runs to 14 residues. The V and J ends lost 1 base and 0 bases respectively, with 4 bases between them. This chain's CDR3 is CSARAASGANVLTF. Written as DNA, the CDR3 is TGCAGTGCTAGAGCAGCCTCTGGGGCCAACGTCCTGACTTTC.

The chain links TRBV27 to TRBJ1-1; D not certain. From germline, CDR1 is MNHEY and CDR2 SMNVEV (reference sequence). V lost 5 bases and J lost 5, with 12 bases in between. The CDR3 is 13 residues long. CDR3 in amino acids: CASSVVPGTEAFF. The CDR3 DNA sequence: TGTGCCAGCAGTGTGGTCCCTGGGACTGAAGCTTTCTTT.

In this sample, this clonotype turned up many times. This sequence joins TRBV5-1 and TRBJ2-3; the D gene is possibly TRBD2 (5 bases). Germline V CDR1 and CDR2: SGHRS, YFSETQ. V lost 8 bases, J lost 2 bases, and 15 bases lay in between. The CDR3 is 14 residues long. CDR3 protein: CASRRSPDTDTQYF. CDR3 coding DNA: TGCGCCAGTAGGAGGTCCCCGGACACAGATACGCAGTATTTT. The variable domain in full, with the rest retrieved from reference TRBV5-1 and TRBJ2-3, is KAGVTQTPRYLIKTRGQQVTLSCSPISGHRSVSWYQQTPGQGLQFLFEYFSETQRNKGNFPGRFSGRQFSNSRSEMNVSTLELGDSALYLCASRRSPDTDTQYFGPGTRLTVL.

This clonotype was seen a few times. The CDR3 coding sequence is TGCAGCGTTAGGGCCACCGGGGAGCTGTTTTTT. It is translated as CSVRATGELFF. V is TRBV29-1 and J is TRBJ2-2; D gene uncertain. Germline CDR1 is SQVTM and CDR2 is ANQGSEA. The CDR3 is made up of 11 amino acids. With 5 bases removed from V and 4 bases from J, the gap between germline ends came to 5 bases.

This clonotype was recorded a few times. One junction end disagrees with the germline gene, perhaps due to a read error. J is TRBJ2-3 and V is TRBV18; D uncertain. The germline CDR1 and CDR2 sequences are KGHSH and LQKENI. The CDR3 is made up of 14 amino acids. Written as DNA, the CDR3 is TGTGCCAGCACACCCCTCTGGAGCACAGATACGCAGTATTTT. This gives the protein CASTPLWSTDTQYF. The variable domain in full, completed from reference TRBV18 and TRBJ2-3, reads NAGVMQNPRHLVRRRGQEARLRCSPMKGHSHVYWYRQLPEEGLKFMVYLQKENIIDESGMPKERFSAEFPKEGPSILRIQQVVRGDSAAYFCASTPLWSTDTQYFGPGTRLTVL.

Worth noting for this clonotype: A much bigger clone sits one base away, suggesting this may be a read error. The rearrangement links TRBV5-1 to TRBJ2-1; no reliable D call. This CDR3 has 13 residues. Germline V gene sequence: CDR1 SGHRS, CDR2 YFSETQ. This chain's CDR3 is CVSSLGSHNEQFF. The CDR3 bases are TGCGTCAGCAGCTTGGGAAGTCACAATGAGCAGTTCTTC.

This chain uses TRBV19 with TRBJ2-5; 9 nucleotides agree with TRBD2. V shed 5 bases and J 4 bases; nucleotides not matched to a gene: 5. This CDR3 has 14 amino acids. Germline V lookup: CDR1 LNHDA, CDR2 SQIVND (reference sequence). This CDR3 reads CASSVAGVGETQYF. For the CDR3, the DNA is TGTGCCAGTAGTGTAGCGGGAGTAGGAGAGACCCAGTACTTC.

Many counts were recorded for this clonotype. The rearrangement joins TRBV5-1 to TRBJ2-2; D may be TRBD2 (6 bases). Per germline, CDR1 SGHRS and CDR2 YFSETQ. The CDR3 contains 16 residues. The V gene lost 7 bases and the J gene lost 5 bases, with 21 bases spanning the gap. The chain's CDR3 is CASRTIPGGWTGELFF. CDR3 DNA: TGCGCCAGCCGCACCATTCCCGGGGGATGGACCGGGGAGCTGTTTTTT.

The J gene is TRBJ2-7, the V gene TRBV3-1, with 9 bases that match TRBD1. Germline-derived CDR1 and CDR2 are LGHDT and YNNKEL (reference sequence). V lost 5 bases and J lost 4; bases outside the gene matches: 6. There are 14 residues in the CDR3. The CDR3: CASSGNRGQYEQYF. CDR3 bases: TGTGCCAGCAGCGGAAACAGGGGGCAATACGAGCAGTACTTC.

This chain links TRBV4-1 with TRBJ2-7; tentatively, D is TRBD1 (5 bases). Germline V gene lookup returns CDR1 MGHRA and CDR2 YSYEKL. V was clipped by 4 bases and J by 0 bases, with 13 bases between them. CDR3 length: 15 residues. The CDR3 DNA reads as TGCGCCAGCAGCCCCGGACACGCGGTCTCCTACGAGCAGTACTTC. Translating it yields CASSPGHAVSYEQYF.

This clonotype was recorded many times. The chain combines TRBV25-1 with TRBJ2-7; 10 positions match TRBD1. The length of the CDR3 is 16 residues. Germline CDR1 is MGHDK and CDR2 is SYGVNS. The J segment lost 7 bases and the V segment lost 4 bases, leaving 13 bases of the junction unmatched. DNA of the CDR3: TGTGCCAGCAGTGCGACCCCACCGACAGGGGGCGGGGAGCAGTACTTC. This gives the protein CASSATPPTGGGEQYF.

The gene calls are TRBV20-1 and TRBJ1-3; D possibly corresponds to TRBD1 (5 bases). Trimming took off 2 bases at V and 8 bases at J, with 10 bases between the two ends. Germline CDR1 is DFQATT and CDR2 is SNEGSKA (reference sequence). The CDR3 contains 12 residues. Here the CDR3 DNA reads TGCAGTGCTAGACTCAAAGGGGACACCATATATTTT. Translating it yields CSARLKGDTIYF.

As concerns this clonotype: A single base separates this from a much larger clone, so it may be a read error. V gene TRBV5-1 combines with J gene TRBJ2-1; no firm D call. The CDR3 is 15 residues long. V lost 1 base and J 4 bases, leaving 12 bases between the germline ends. Germline V gene data show CDR1 as SGHRS and CDR2 as YFSETQ. The CDR3 loop reads CASSLCGPLYNEQFF. CDR3 sequence (DNA): TGCGCCAGCAGCTTGTGTGGGCCCTTATACAATGAGCAGTTCTTC.

This clonotype has more than one count but fewer than ten. The gene calls are TRBV3-1 and TRBJ2-3; TRBD2 aligns across 7 bases. Germline assignment: CDR1 LGHDT and CDR2 YNNKEL (reference sequence). The ends lost 8 bases at V and 7 bases at J; junction bases unmatched: 9. This CDR3 has 13 amino acids. The CDR3 coding sequence is TGTGCCAGCTCCGGGGCTAGCGGAAATACGCAGTATTTT. Translated: CASSGASGNTQYF.

V is TRBV5-1 and J is TRBJ2-2; D gene ambiguous. V dropped 4 bases and J dropped 6 bases, with 4 bases sitting between them. The CDR3 spans 11 residues. Germline CDR1 reads SGHRS; CDR2 reads YFSETQ. CDR3 DNA sequence: TGCGCCAGCAGCCTGTCCGGGGAGCTGTTTTTT. Translation: CASSLSGELFF.

The rearrangement uses TRBV5-1 and TRBJ2-1, with D tentatively TRBD2 (6 bases). V lost 5 bases, J lost 4 bases, and 10 bases lay in between. The length of the CDR3 is 13 residues. Germline lookup yields CDR1 SGHRS and CDR2 YFSETQ. CDR3 DNA: TGCGCCAGCAGGTCGGAGGGGTACAATGAGCAGTTCTTC. Translation: CASRSEGYNEQFF. Filled out from reference TRBV5-1 and TRBJ2-1, the complete variable domain reads KAGVTQTPRYLIKTRGQQVTLSCSPISGHRSVSWYQQTPGQGLQFLFEYFSETQRNKGNFPGRFSGRQFSNSRSEMNVSTLELGDSALYLCASRSEGYNEQFFGPGTRLTVL.

Ten or more counts support this clonotype. V usage is TRBV28 and J usage is TRBJ2-2; 7 nucleotides match TRBD2. J was trimmed by 0 bases and V by 4 bases; bases with no gene match: 11. The germline V gene has CDR1 MDHEN and CDR2 SYDVKM. The CDR3 is 18 amino acids. The CDR3 protein is CASSSALKAGPNTGELFF. CDR3 nucleotides: TGTGCCAGCAGTTCTGCCCTTAAAGCGGGACCGAACACCGGGGAGCTGTTTTTT. The full variable domain, in which reference TRBV28 and TRBJ2-2 provide the parts outside the CDR3, is DVKVTQSSRYLVKRTGEKVFLECVQDMDHENMFWYRQDPGLGLRLIYFSYDVKMKEKGDIPEGYSVSREKKERFSLILESASTNQTSMYLCASSSALKAGPNTGELFFGEGSRLTVL.

This clonotype came up many times. This chain links TRBV10-3 with TRBJ1-2; TRBD1 is a possible D gene (6 bases). With 4 bases removed from V and 6 bases from J, the gap between germline ends came to 21 bases. The CDR3 length is 16 residues. From germline, CDR1 is ENHRY and CDR2 SYGVKD. DNA of the CDR3: TGTGCCATCAGTGGAATCAACCGGGGCAGGGGTGATGGCTACACCTTC. It is translated as CAISGINRGRGDGYTF.

This clonotype was observed many times. The chain has TRBV20-1 and TRBJ2-7; 7 nucleotides agree with TRBD1. The junction had 9 bases not matched to a gene; V was cut back by 1 base and J by 0 bases. This CDR3 region has 16 residues. Germline assignment: CDR1 DFQATT and CDR2 SNEGSKA (reference sequence). CDR3 protein: CSARGRGQPSSYEQYF. In DNA, the CDR3 is TGCAGTGCTAGAGGCCGGGGACAGCCGAGCTCCTACGAGCAGTACTTC.

In this sample, this clonotype turned up many times. The rearrangement joins TRBV7-2 to TRBJ2-7; TRBD1 agrees at 8 bases. The CDR3 covers 15 residues. Germline lookup yields CDR1 SGHTA and CDR2 FQGNSA. V trimming: 5 bases; J trimming: 4 bases; junction bases outside the gene matches: 10. CDR3 sequence reads: CASSPDRGSIYEQYF. The CDR3 DNA follows: TGTGCCAGCAGCCCCGACAGGGGTTCGATTTACGAGCAGTACTTC.